This TCR beta chain was recovered during a study of blood T cell repertoires in COVID-19 (TCRdb year 2020). At the level of the whole study: Samples covering the acute and convalescent phases of COVID-19 were provided by collaborators in the United States, Italy and Spain. The dataset comprised deeply sampled blood TCRbeta repertoires from subjects exposed to, actively infected with, or recovered from COVID-19. Where available, HLA class I and class II types were obtained from metadata supplied by the sample provider rather than from assay-based typing. The material from the prospective study consisted of cDNA or gDNA derived from T cells, B-cell-depleted T cells, or PBMCs. The repertoires were released in a freely available public database meant as a resource for research on the immune response to SARS-CoV-2. Nearly every sample came with metadata listing a de-identified subject ID, COVID-19 status, age in years and sex. The samples were drawn from the first 160 participants of the ongoing ImmuneRACE study and from 950 to 1,500 subjects provided by 6 global collaborators. What the work shows at the level of the full study, not this receptor alone: The quantity of clinical and demographic metadata differed by source and by participant and was supplied without curation.

The immunoSEQ Assay, a bias-controlled multiplex PCR, was used to amplify TCRbeta CDR3 regions from genomic DNA. As for the authors' bioinformatics: The number of nucleated cells in each sample was estimated from the amplification of reference gene primers within the assay. To quantify the absolute abundance of each unique TCRbeta CDR3 rearrangement, sequence reads were collapsed and filtered. Productive Simpson clonality was computed per sample as the square root of Simpson's diversity index over productive rearrangements. The table was pulled from immuneACCESS by TCRdb, which kept in-frame rearrangements only. Such tables lose some clones; where checked, under half of the loss comes from unresolved V genes, and the rest has no known cause. V, J and clone size reflect that table, while D and trimming were determined from the DNA. This sample comprises a few hundred thousand clones, less than 90% of them detected only once. The leading ten clones occupy over 0.8% of the sample.

Enrolling through a virtual design, the prospective study's participants ranged in age from roughly 18 to 95 years and lived across some 23 United States geographic areas. In the prospective study, cohorts were assigned on the basis of participant-reported clinical history obtained from a screening survey and a study questionnaire. For ImmuneRACE Cohort 3, a participant was defined as recovered based on two consecutive negative NP/OP PCR tests, clearance by a healthcare professional, or resolution of symptoms. Each participant in the prospective study had whole blood, serum and a nasopharyngeal or oropharyngeal swab collected by mobile phlebotomists. Participants in the prospective study had the option to provide additional blood draws and questionnaires over an approximately 2-month period. Blood samples from the prospective study were shipped frozen or at room temperature prior to DNA extraction.

Including the terminal cysteine and phenylalanine, the CDR3 comprises 14 residues. Just CDR3 DNA is preserved here, 42 bases in frame from base 1. Via the germline V gene (reference sequence), CDR1 is LGHDT and CDR2 YNNKEL. The germline ends are 13 bases apart after V is trimmed by 4 bases and J by 4 bases. About this clone: Its antigen is still unknown. It has no much larger one-base neighbor in the sample; base qualities were not kept.

This TCR was recovered from a woman aged 30 to 39 who had recovered from COVID-19. The specimen was PBMCs or T cells enriched from blood (not recorded which). This chain joins TRBV3-1 (or the pseudogene TRBV3-2) to TRBJ1-2; a weak D assignment points to TRBD1 (5 bases agree). The nucleotide sequence reads TGTGCCAGCAGCCCAAGGGCGGGGGGCTATGGCTACACCTTC. The translation is CASSPRAGGYGYTF.